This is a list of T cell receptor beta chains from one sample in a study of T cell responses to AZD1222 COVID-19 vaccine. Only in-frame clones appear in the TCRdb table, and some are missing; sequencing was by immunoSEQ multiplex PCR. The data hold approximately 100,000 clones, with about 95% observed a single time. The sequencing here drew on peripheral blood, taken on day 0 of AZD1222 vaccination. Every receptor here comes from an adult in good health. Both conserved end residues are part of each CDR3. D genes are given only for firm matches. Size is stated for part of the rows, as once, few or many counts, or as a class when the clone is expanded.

CASSVVENMNTEAFF | TGTGCCAGCAGCGTAGTAGAGAATATGAACACTGAAGCTTTCTTT | NA | TRBJ1-1 | TRBV9 | NA
CASSQEYGAGGQYF | TGTGCCAGCAGCCAAGAATACGGGGCGGGCGGGCAGTACTTC | NA | TRBJ2-7 | TRBV4-2 | once
CASSFLDRAVAFF | TGTGCCAGCAGTTTTCTAGACAGGGCAGTAGCTTTCTTT | TRBD1 | TRBJ1-1 | TRBV5-6 | NA
CASSSPGTGYSPLHF | TGTGCCAGCAGCTCTCCCGGGACAGGTTATTCACCCCTCCACTTT | TRBD1 | TRBJ1-6 | TRBV5-6 | NA
CASSFNVGNSPLHF | TGTGCCAGCAGCTTTAACGTTGGAAATTCACCCCTCCACTTT | NA | TRBJ1-6 | TRBV5-5 | NA
CASSPLDRAYGYTF | TGTGCCAGCAGCCCTCTGGACAGGGCATATGGCTACACCTTC | TRBD1 | TRBJ1-2 | TRBV6-6 | NA
CASSRSRAEQYF | TGTGCCAGCAGTCGTTCCAGGGCGGAGCAGTACTTC | NA | TRBJ2-7 | TRBV5-5 | NA
CASSDLGSNTEAFF | TGTGCCAGCAGTGACCTAGGGTCGAACACTGAAGCTTTCTTT | NA | TRBJ1-1 | TRBV2 | NA
CASSQVGTTYSPLHF | TGCGCCAGCAGCCAAGTCGGGACAACATATTCACCCCTCCACTTT | NA | TRBJ1-6 | TRBV4-1 | NA
CASKGPGPYGYTF | TGTGCCAGCAAGGGGCCAGGCCCCTATGGCTACACCTTC | NA | TRBJ1-2 | TRBV9 | NA
CASSQDRGTEWDTQYF | TGCGCCAGCAGCCAAGATAGGGGGACAGAGTGGGATACGCAGTATTTT | TRBD1 | TRBJ2-3 | TRBV4-3 | NA
CASSSPAQGISGEQYF | TGTGCCAGCAGTTCCCCCGCCCAGGGGATATCGGGCGAGCAGTACTTC | NA | TRBJ2-7 | TRBV28 | NA
CASSLRTYEQYF | TGTGCCAGCAGTTTAAGGACATACGAGCAGTACTTC | NA | TRBJ2-7 | TRBV28 | NA
CASSQQGGGQETQYF | TGTGCCAGCAGTCAACAGGGGGGAGGACAAGAGACCCAGTACTTC | TRBD1 | TRBJ2-5 | TRBV7-3 | few
CASSPPGGRYGYTF | TGTGCCAGCTCACCACCGGGGGGCCGGTATGGCTACACCTTC | NA | TRBJ1-2 | TRBV18 | NA
CASSLDAGARFNSPLHF | TGCGCCAGCAGCTTGGATGCGGGGGCGCGTTTTAATTCACCCCTCCACTTT | NA | TRBJ1-6 | TRBV5-1 | once
CASSLFRGGAPDTQYF | TGTGCCAGCAGCTTGTTTCGCGGGGGGGCCCCAGATACGCAGTATTTT | TRBD2 | TRBJ2-3 | TRBV5-4 | NA
CASNKNPLQGGEQFF | TGTGCCAGCAACAAGAACCCCTTACAGGGCGGTGAGCAGTTCTTC | NA | TRBJ2-1 | TRBV11-1 | NA
CASSEYHSPFEAFF | TGTGCCAGCAGTGAATATCACAGCCCTTTTGAAGCTTTCTTT | NA | TRBJ1-1 | TRBV6-4 | NA
CASGGGTEAFF | TGTGCCAGCGGGGGGGGCACTGAAGCTTTCTTT | NA | TRBJ1-1 | TRBV5-6 | once
CASSEDRGSGYTF | TGTGCCAGCAGTGAAGACAGGGGGTCGGGCTACACCTTC | TRBD1 | TRBJ1-2 | TRBV6-1 | NA
CASSKARPVAGGETQYF | TGTGCCAGCAGTAAAGCAAGACCTGTAGCGGGGGGGGAGACCCAGTACTTC | TRBD2 | TRBJ2-5 | TRBV6-1 | NA
CASSHIRDRINIQYF | TGTGCCAGCAGTCATATTCGGGACAGGATAAACATTCAGTACTTC | TRBD1 | TRBJ2-4 | TRBV6-2/TRBV6-3 | NA
CASSLVRGPGMNTEAFF | TGTGCCAGCAGCTTGGTAAGGGGCCCGGGCATGAACACTGAAGCTTTCTTT | NA | TRBJ1-1 | TRBV5-6 | NA
CASSLFSAGGPTDTQYF | TGTGCCAGCAGCTTATTTAGTGCGGGGGGGCCCACAGATACGCAGTATTTT | TRBD2 | TRBJ2-3 | TRBV11-2 | once
CASSTRDRAISPLHF | TGTGCCAGTAGCACCCGGGACAGGGCCATTTCACCCCTCCACTTT | TRBD1 | TRBJ1-6 | TRBV19 | NA
CASSSTRSTEAFF | TGTGCCAGCAGTTCGACCAGGAGCACTGAAGCTTTCTTT | NA | TRBJ1-1 | TRBV12-3/TRBV12-4 | NA
CASTIRSGIGNYGYTF | TGTGCCAGTACAATTCGGTCGGGTATAGGGAACTATGGCTACACCTTC | NA | TRBJ1-2 | TRBV19 | NA
CAWNPGDGRETQYF | TGTGCCTGGAATCCAGGGGATGGAAGGGAGACCCAGTACTTC | NA | TRBJ2-5 | TRBV30 | NA
CASSLRDGETQYF | TGTGCCAGCAGCTTAAGGGATGGAGAGACCCAGTACTTC | NA | TRBJ2-5 | TRBV11-3 | few
CASSLVRQDGYTF | TGCGCCAGCAGCTTGGTGAGGCAGGATGGCTACACCTTC | NA | TRBJ1-2 | TRBV5-1 | NA
CASSRTANYGYTF | TGTGCCAGCAGCCGGACAGCTAACTATGGCTACACCTTC | NA | TRBJ1-2 | TRBV3-1/TRBV3-2 | once
CASSYSGVGAKNIQYF | TGTGCCAGCAGTTACTCCGGGGTTGGGGCCAAAAACATTCAGTACTTC | NA | TRBJ2-4 | TRBV6-5 | NA
CSVDPAQGPNLVNEQFF | TGCAGCGTTGACCCGGCTCAGGGACCAAATTTGGTCAATGAGCAGTTCTTC | NA | TRBJ2-1 | TRBV29-1 | NA
CASTVGTGEYEQYF | TGTGCCAGCACCGTGGGGACAGGGGAGTACGAGCAGTACTTC | TRBD1 | TRBJ2-7 | TRBV7-9 | NA
CASSQHTNWGPNTEAFF | TGTGCCAGCAGTCAACATACCAATTGGGGACCGAACACTGAAGCTTTCTTT | NA | TRBJ1-1 | TRBV6-6 | NA
CASVRGQGRADNGNTIYF | TGTGCCAGCGTAAGGGGACAAGGACGGGCGGATAATGGAAACACCATATATTTT | NA | TRBJ1-3 | TRBV25-1 | NA